These T cell receptor beta chains were read from a single sample in a study of blood T cells in healthy people across ages. TCRdb re-called the 5' RACE reads with MiXCR, one entry per CDR3 protein. Of roughly 900,000 distinct CDR3 sequences listed, about 48% are singletons. Source material: blood. The source is a man between 25 and 39 years old in good health. Each CDR3 is given with its conserved first and last residue. Fields, in order: J gene, V gene, clone size, D gene, CDR3 protein, CDR3 DNA. The D gene is left open where the match is weak. Some rows have no size entry. The others give once, few or many, or a class for an expanded clone.

j_gene: TRBJ2-1; v_gene: TRBV28; abundance: few; d_gene: TRBD1; CDR3aa: CASSSAGTGENEQFF; CDR3nt: TGTGCCAGCAGTTCAGCCGGGACAGGGGAAAATGAGCAGTTCTTC
j_gene: TRBJ1-2; v_gene: TRBV29-1; abundance: few; d_gene: -; CDR3aa: CSVDGVGTNYGYTF; CDR3nt: TGCAGCGTTGATGGGGTAGGGACTAACTATGGCTACACCTTC
j_gene: TRBJ2-7; v_gene: TRBV5-6; abundance: -; d_gene: TRBD1; CDR3aa: CASSLMSNRGLYEQYF; CDR3nt: TGTGCCAGCAGCTTGATGTCAAACAGGGGGCTCTACGAGCAGTACTTC
j_gene: TRBJ2-7; v_gene: TRBV6-1; abundance: -; d_gene: TRBD1; CDR3aa: CASSDRDRSSYEQYF; CDR3nt: TGTGCCAGCAGTGACCGGGACAGGAGCTCCTACGAGCAGTACTTC
j_gene: TRBJ2-7; v_gene: TRBV28; abundance: once; d_gene: TRBD1; CDR3aa: CASSLTQGTGGYEQYF; CDR3nt: TGTGCCAGCAGCCTAACCCAAGGGACAGGGGGCTACGAGCAGTACTTC
j_gene: TRBJ2-4; v_gene: TRBV12-3/TRBV12-4; abundance: few; d_gene: TRBD2; CDR3aa: CASTSGLAGALAKNIQYF; CDR3nt: TGTGCCAGCACTTCCGGACTAGCGGGGGCTCTAGCCAAAAACATTCAGTACTTC
j_gene: TRBJ2-4; v_gene: TRBV7-9; abundance: -; d_gene: TRBD1; CDR3aa: CASTLGQNKDIQYF; CDR3nt: TGTGCCAGCACCTTGGGACAGAACAAAGACATTCAGTACTTC
j_gene: TRBJ2-1; v_gene: TRBV10-3; abundance: once; d_gene: -; CDR3aa: CAIGGDERREQFF; CDR3nt: TGTGCCATCGGAGGGGACGAGAGGCGTGAGCAGTTCTTC
j_gene: TRBJ1-2; v_gene: TRBV6-2/TRBV6-3; abundance: few; d_gene: -; CDR3aa: CASAQGSGYTF; CDR3nt: TGTGCCAGCGCGCAGGGCAGCGGCTACACCTTC
j_gene: TRBJ2-7; v_gene: TRBV12-3/TRBV12-4; abundance: -; d_gene: TRBD2; CDR3aa: CASSLARGGPSYEQYF; CDR3nt: TGTGCCAGCAGTTTAGCGCGCGGGGGGCCATCCTACGAGCAGTACTTC
j_gene: TRBJ1-6; v_gene: TRBV7-2; abundance: -; d_gene: -; CDR3aa: CASSVGLGGALHF; CDR3nt: TGTGCCAGCAGCGTGGGACTGGGCGGAGCCCTCCACTTT
j_gene: TRBJ1-3; v_gene: TRBV6-5; abundance: -; d_gene: TRBD1; CDR3aa: CASSYWDRAGNTIYF; CDR3nt: TGTGCCAGCAGTTATTGGGACAGGGCTGGAAACACCATATATTTT
j_gene: TRBJ2-2; v_gene: TRBV6-1; abundance: -; d_gene: -; CDR3aa: CASTPGAEGTGELFF; CDR3nt: TGTGCCAGCACTCCAGGGGCGGAGGGCACCGGGGAGCTGTTTTTT
j_gene: TRBJ1-2; v_gene: TRBV9; abundance: few; d_gene: -; CDR3aa: CASSENSYYGYTF; CDR3nt: TGTGCCAGCAGCGAGAACAGCTACTATGGCTACACCTTC
j_gene: TRBJ2-1; v_gene: TRBV4-2; abundance: many; d_gene: TRBD2; CDR3aa: CASSQDASGGAREQFF; CDR3nt: TGTGCCAGCAGCCAAGATGCGAGCGGGGGGGCCCGTGAGCAGTTCTTC
j_gene: TRBJ1-5; v_gene: TRBV10-3; abundance: -; d_gene: -; CDR3aa: CAISDGDVSNQPQHF; CDR3nt: TGTGCCATCAGTGATGGGGACGTATCCAATCAGCCCCAGCATTTT
j_gene: TRBJ2-3; v_gene: TRBV5-1; abundance: few; d_gene: -; CDR3aa: CASSGDSTSTDTQYF; CDR3nt: TGCGCCAGCAGCGGCGACAGCACTAGCACAGATACGCAGTATTTT
j_gene: TRBJ2-5; v_gene: TRBV5-1; abundance: few; d_gene: TRBD1; CDR3aa: CASSFRDRGTETQYF; CDR3nt: TGCGCCAGCAGCTTTCGGGACAGGGGAACGGAGACCCAGTACTTC
j_gene: TRBJ2-3; v_gene: TRBV15; abundance: -; d_gene: -; CDR3aa: CATSLPGGSTDTQYF; CDR3nt: TGTGCCACCAGCCTCCCAGGGGGGTCCACAGATACGCAGTATTTT
j_gene: TRBJ2-7; v_gene: TRBV5-6; abundance: once; d_gene: -; CDR3aa: CASSGPGKNSYNEQYF; CDR3nt: TGTGCCAGCAGCGGACCCGGGAAGAACTCCTACAATGAGCAGTACTTC
j_gene: TRBJ1-2; v_gene: TRBV4-3; abundance: few; d_gene: TRBD1; CDR3aa: CASSQDSGTGSPYGYTF; CDR3nt: TGCGCCAGCAGCCAAGACTCCGGGACAGGGAGTCCCTATGGCTACACCTTC
j_gene: TRBJ1-1; v_gene: TRBV6-1; abundance: -; d_gene: -; CDR3aa: CASSETVSEAFF; CDR3nt: TGTGCCAGCAGTGAAACTGTATCCGAAGCTTTCTTT